These T cell receptor beta chains were read from a single sample in a study of T cell repertoires in cytomegalovirus infection. MiXCR, applied by TCRdb to the reads, yields one record per CDR3 protein. Here the sample spans 200,000 to 250,000 distinct CDR3 sequences, 9% to 15% being singletons. Source material: PBMCs. Source of these receptors: a human donor in good health (CMV status not recorded). Some clones in this sample may be carry-over from other donors' samples. CDR3s leave out the opening cysteine and the closing phenylalanine or tryptophan. Each record gives: V gene, D gene, J gene, CDR3 protein. The D gene is left open where the match is weak.

V: TRBV28
D: TRBD2
J: TRBJ2-5
CDR3: ASRAGLAGETQY

V: TRBV6-2/TRBV6-3
D: TRBD1
J: TRBJ2-7
CDR3: ASSPGTGLREQY

V: TRBV7-2
D: .
J: TRBJ2-3
CDR3: ASSLVDLGVDTQY

V: TRBV7-2
D: .
J: TRBJ2-1
CDR3: ASSKRGQGVEQF

V: TRBV6-2/TRBV6-3
D: TRBD2
J: TRBJ2-2
CDR3: ASSATSTSGSTGELF

V: TRBV19
D: .
J: TRBJ1-3
CDR3: ASSIAGSSGNTIY

V: TRBV29-1
D: .
J: TRBJ2-7
CDR3: SVENDSYEQY

V: TRBV24-1
D: TRBD1
J: TRBJ2-3
CDR3: ATSTGRTGGASDTQY

V: TRBV14
D: .
J: TRBJ2-1
CDR3: ASSQDPGLHEQF

V: TRBV6-2/TRBV6-3
D: .
J: TRBJ2-3
CDR3: ASSYRPEGDTQY

V: TRBV3-1
D: .
J: TRBJ2-4
CDR3: ASTPQGGAENIQY

V: TRBV6-5
D: .
J: TRBJ1-5
CDR3: ASSYSGPEPQH

V: TRBV30
D: .
J: TRBJ2-5
CDR3: AWSVTRRETQY

V: TRBV7-3
D: TRBD1
J: TRBJ2-2
CDR3: ASSLTPGGGTGELF

V: TRBV6-6
D: TRBD2
J: TRBJ2-1
CDR3: ASSYSPRNSGSGNEQF

V: TRBV19
D: TRBD1
J: TRBJ1-5
CDR3: ASNGWDRGLNQPQH

V: TRBV29-1
D: TRBD1
J: TRBJ1-2
CDR3: SALPTGSGYT

V: TRBV19
D: TRBD2
J: TRBJ2-3
CDR3: ATSKTSGITDTQY

V: TRBV28
D: TRBD1
J: TRBJ1-3
CDR3: ASSTGQVAGNTIY

V: TRBV7-2
D: .
J: TRBJ1-6
CDR3: ASSFKGSPLH

V: TRBV11-1
D: .
J: TRBJ1-2
CDR3: ASSPFTGGGYT

V: TRBV4-3
D: .
J: TRBJ2-5
CDR3: ASSQDSKGRETQY

V: TRBV4-2
D: .
J: TRBJ2-2
CDR3: ASSQDRSRGTNTGELF

V: TRBV5-5
D: .
J: TRBJ2-3
CDR3: ASRVDGSTDTQY

V: TRBV7-9
D: .
J: TRBJ1-1
CDR3: ASSLNTGQNTEAF

V: TRBV18
D: .
J: TRBJ2-7
CDR3: ASRETSYEQY

V: TRBV7-8
D: TRBD2
J: TRBJ2-7
CDR3: ASSLATGAAGGNSYEQY

V: TRBV7-2
D: TRBD1
J: TRBJ2-1
CDR3: ASSRRGLYNEQF

V: TRBV7-2
D: .
J: TRBJ1-1
CDR3: ASSLVAGTGTEAF

V: TRBV7-9
D: TRBD2
J: TRBJ2-3
CDR3: ASSYQGVAGIPSTDTQY

V: TRBV27
D: .
J: TRBJ2-7
CDR3: ASSLGARAGRSYEQY

V: TRBV7-2
D: .
J: TRBJ1-1
CDR3: ASSLRVLNTEAF

V: TRBV19
D: TRBD1
J: TRBJ2-7
CDR3: ASSGQGWTYEQY

V: TRBV7-2
D: .
J: TRBJ2-7
CDR3: ASRLDLVYEQY

V: TRBV7-2
D: TRBD1
J: TRBJ1-6
CDR3: ASSSRGQGRSPLH

V: TRBV12-3/TRBV12-4
D: .
J: TRBJ2-5
CDR3: ASSFALQETQY

V: TRBV7-8
D: TRBD2
J: TRBJ2-5
CDR3: ASSYGTSGQETQY

V: TRBV6-2/TRBV6-3
D: TRBD1
J: TRBJ1-2
CDR3: ASSHQQGNGYT

V: TRBV29-1
D: TRBD2
J: TRBJ2-3
CDR3: SVRTSGRDTQY